A selection of T cell receptor beta chains follows, all from one sample in a study of shared T cell receptors in the human thymus. Assay: immunoSEQ multiplex PCR; the TCRdb copy retains only in-frame clones and omits some. In the table there are hundreds of thousands of clones, 70% to 90% of which are singletons. These data were also filed under a second study, of human thymus T cells.

The specimen sequenced was thymocytes. The receptors were gathered from a boy in the first two years of life with a congenital heart defect. Both conserved end residues are part of each CDR3. A D gene is named only where the DNA matches it firmly. Clone size is shown for a subset of rows, as once, few, many or a class of expanded clone.

d_call	clone_size	j_call	v_call	cdr3_nt	cdr3_aa
TRBD2	NA	TRBJ2-1	TRBV27	TGTGCCAGCAGTTTACTCCAGACTAGCAGCCCTACCTACAATGAGCAGTTCTTC	CASSLLQTSSPTYNEQFF
NA	NA	TRBJ2-1	TRBV30	TGTGCCTGGAGTGTACAGCAGGTTATCCGTTTCGATGAGCAGTTCTTC	CAWSVQQVIRFDEQFF
NA	NA	TRBJ2-1	TRBV5-1	TGCGCCAGCAGCTTGGTTGCTTTAGGTAGCGCCTTCGATGAGCAGTTCTTC	CASSLVALGSAFDEQFF
TRBD2	NA	TRBJ2-5	TRBV27	TGTGCCAGCAGTTTATTTGGGCTAGCGGAAGAGACCCAGTACTTC	CASSLFGLAEETQYF
TRBD1	NA	TRBJ2-2	TRBV28	TGTGCCAGCAGTCCCAACCCGGTCGGGGACAGGGGCACCGCCGGGGAGCTGTTTTTT	CASSPNPVGDRGTAGELFF
NA	NA	TRBJ1-6	TRBV4-1	TGCGCCAGCAGCCCGTGGGACATTGATAATTCACCCCTCCACTTT	CASSPWDIDNSPLHF
TRBD2	NA	TRBJ2-4	TRBV5-6	TGTGCCAGCAGCTATATAAGGACTAGCGGGGGACTAGCCAAAAACATTCAGTACTTC	CASSYIRTSGGLAKNIQYF
TRBD2	NA	TRBJ2-3	TRBV5-4	TGTGCCAGCAGCTCTGAGCGGGGCAGCACAGATACGCAGTATTTT	CASSSERGSTDTQYF
NA	NA	TRBJ1-6	TRBV14	TGTGCCAGCAGCCAAGGAGGGCTCGGGGGGGGATATAATTCACCCCTCCACTTT	CASSQGGLGGGYNSPLHF
NA	few	TRBJ2-7	TRBV5-8	TGTGCTAGCTTGGAAATTATGGCCCGTTGCCGGGACACCTCCTACGAGCAGTACTTC	CASLEIMARCRDTSYEQYF
TRBD1	NA	TRBJ1-1	TRBV5-4	TGTGCCAGCAGCTTGTGGGCAGGGGGCACTGAAGCTTTCTTT	CASSLWAGGTEAFF
NA	once	TRBJ2-4	TRBV4-1	TGCGCCAGCAGCCCGGAGAGAGCCAAAAACATTCAGTACTTC	CASSPERAKNIQYF
TRBD2	NA	TRBJ2-5	TRBV15	TGTGCCACCAGCCCCCCTTCGACGGGGGGTAAAGAGACCCAGTACTTC	CATSPPSTGGKETQYF
TRBD1	NA	TRBJ2-1	TRBV19	TGTGCCAGTAGTATCCCCGGGACAGGGACCAATGAGCAGTTCTTC	CASSIPGTGTNEQFF
NA	NA	TRBJ1-4	TRBV11-2	TGTGCCAGCAGCCTGGGGAGGACCCCCGCTAATGAAAAACTGTTTTTT	CASSLGRTPANEKLFF
TRBD2	NA	TRBJ2-5	TRBV5-1	TGCGCCAGCAGCCCCGGACTAGCGGGGGGGCCGGGAGAGACCCAGTACTTC	CASSPGLAGGPGETQYF
NA	NA	TRBJ1-3	TRBV7-9	TGTGCCATCCCTAGAGGACTTCTTTCCACCATATATTTT	CAIPRGLLSTIYF
NA	once	TRBJ2-7	TRBV7-5	TGTGTCAGAAGCCAGGTTCTATGGACTAGCGGTTCCTACGAGCAGTACTTC	CVRSQVLWTSGSYEQYF
TRBD1	NA	TRBJ1-5	TRBV5-6	TGTGCCAGCAGCTTGGGGGACAGTAGCAATCAGCCCCAGCATTTT	CASSLGDSSNQPQHF
NA	NA	TRBJ2-5	TRBV9	TGTGCCAGCAGCGAGGGCCTTGGTGGGAGAGCTGGCGAGACCCAGTACTTC	CASSEGLGGRAGETQYF
TRBD2	NA	TRBJ2-5	TRBV7-2	TGTGCCTGCGGGGCGGGAGAACGGGAGACCCAGTACTTC	CACGAGERETQYF
NA	NA	TRBJ1-4	TRBV4-1	TGCGCCAGCAGCCACGACACAGGAGGGAATGAAAAACTGTTTTTT	CASSHDTGGNEKLFF
TRBD1	NA	TRBJ2-1	TRBV4-1	TGCGCCAGCAGCCAAGAGAAGGGACAGGGAAAGTACAATGAGCAGTTCTTC	CASSQEKGQGKYNEQFF
TRBD1	few	TRBJ1-3	TRBV5-4	TGTGCCAGCAGCTACAGGGGGCAATCTGGAAACACCATATATTTT	CASSYRGQSGNTIYF
TRBD2	NA	TRBJ2-1	TRBV7-9	TGTGCCAGCAGGGTTCTCGCGGGAGCAGGCAATGAGCAGTTCTTC	CASRVLAGAGNEQFF
NA	NA	TRBJ2-3	TRBV4-1	TGCGCCAGCAGCCAAGAGGGAACCGGGACTTCGGCCACAGATACGCAGTATTTT	CASSQEGTGTSATDTQYF
TRBD1	once	TRBJ2-7	TRBV27	TGTGCCAGCAGTTCCCCGGGACAGGGAATCTCCGAGCAGTACTTC	CASSSPGQGISEQYF
NA	once	TRBJ2-1	TRBV4-1	TGCGCCAGCAGCCCGGCTAGGGGTGAGCAGTTCTTC	CASSPARGEQFF
TRBD1	NA	TRBJ2-7	TRBV28	TGTGCCAGCAGTTTAAGGGGGCTATACGAGCAGTACTTC	CASSLRGLYEQYF
TRBD1	NA	TRBJ1-2	TRBV28	TGTGCCAGCAGTTTATACCCGGGACAGGGGAACTATGGCTACACCTTC	CASSLYPGQGNYGYTF
TRBD1	NA	TRBJ2-5	TRBV7-2	TGTGCCAGCAGCTTTGGGTCATGGGGACAGGAGACCCAGTACTTC	CASSFGSWGQETQYF
NA	NA	TRBJ1-2	TRBV5-1	TGCGCCAGCAGCTCGGGACTCATCTATGGCTACACCTTC	CASSSGLIYGYTF
NA	few	TRBJ2-3	TRBV9	TGTGCCAGCAGCGTAAGTGGCGGCGCAGATACGCAGTATTTT	CASSVSGGADTQYF
TRBD2	NA	TRBJ2-1	TRBV6-4	TGTGCCAGCAGTGACCACCCCCTGCGGGGGGGCAATGGCGAGCAGTTCTTC	CASSDHPLRGGNGEQFF
NA	once	TRBJ2-2	TRBV11-3	TGTGCCAGCAGCTTTCGGGGTGCCGGGGAGCTGTTTTTT	CASSFRGAGELFF
TRBD2	NA	TRBJ2-3	TRBV5-1	TGCGCCAGCATTGGTAGCGGGGGACTCACAGATACGCAGTATTTT	CASIGSGGLTDTQYF
NA	NA	TRBJ1-5	TRBV7-2	TGTGCCAGCAGCTTAGCCGGTATTGATCAGCCCCAGCATTTT	CASSLAGIDQPQHF
NA	NA	TRBJ2-4	TRBV27	TGTGCCAGCAGACGTAAGAGAGGGGGGGGGCTAAACATTCAGTACTTC	CASRRKRGGGLNIQYF
NA	NA	TRBJ1-4	TRBV4-1	TGCGCCAGCAGCCAACCAAGGACAACAAAGGATGAAAAACTGTTTTTT	CASSQPRTTKDEKLFF
NA	NA	TRBJ2-3	TRBV4-3	TGCGCCAGCAGCCAAGATTCCGATGATAGCGACCATAGCACAGATACGCAGTATTTT	CASSQDSDDSDHSTDTQYF
NA	NA	TRBJ2-7	TRBV10-1	TGCGCCAGCAGTGAATGGAACAGACCCTACGAGCAGTACTTC	CASSEWNRPYEQYF
NA	NA	TRBJ1-4	TRBV4-3	TGCGCCAGCAGCCAAGAGTGGGTTGACAGTCCGAGTGAAAAACTGTTTTTT	CASSQEWVDSPSEKLFF
TRBD1	once	TRBJ1-1	TRBV7-6	TGTGCCAGCAGCTTACGCGACAGGGCTGTGGACACTGAAGCTTTCTTT	CASSLRDRAVDTEAFF
NA	NA	TRBJ1-3	TRBV5-1	TGCGCCAGCAGCCACCAGCCCCTAGCCTCACCGTATTATACCTCCTCTGGAAACACCATATATTTT	CASSHQPLASPYYTSSGNTIYF
TRBD2	NA	TRBJ2-1	TRBV9	TGTGCCAGCAGCGTGATAGCGGGTCCGGGAGTCAATGAGCAGTTCTTC	CASSVIAGPGVNEQFF
TRBD1	NA	TRBJ1-3	TRBV4-2	TGTGCCAGCAGCCAGCAGGACAGGCAGAGCTCTGGAAACACCATATATTTT	CASSQQDRQSSGNTIYF
NA	NA	TRBJ2-7	TRBV15	TGTGCCACCAGCAGAGAGAAAGAGGCCTACGAGCAGTACTTC	CATSREKEAYEQYF
TRBD2	NA	TRBJ2-3	TRBV10-3	TGTGCCATCAGTGAGTCCGGCGGGAGGGCCTCAGATACGCAGTATTTT	CAISESGGRASDTQYF
TRBD1	NA	TRBJ2-5	TRBV30	TGTGCCTGGAAACAAGGGACAGGGGTCGGGGAGACCCAGTACTTC	CAWKQGTGVGETQYF
TRBD2	few	TRBJ2-5	TRBV6-1	TGTGCCAGCAGTGGGACTAGCGGGGGGGACACATTAGAGACCCAGTACTTC	CASSGTSGGDTLETQYF
TRBD2	NA	TRBJ2-7	TRBV7-8	TGTGCCAGCAGCTCTCCGGGACTAGCACAGGGGAGTTACGAGCAGTACTTC	CASSSPGLAQGSYEQYF
NA	NA	TRBJ2-7	TRBV27	TGTGCCAGCAAGTCCGCGGTCTCAGGGGTCGGTAGGTCCTACGAGCAGTACTTC	CASKSAVSGVGRSYEQYF
NA	NA	TRBJ1-1	TRBV21-1	TGTGCCAGCAGCAAAGACATCCAAATTCTGAACACTGAAGCTTTCTTT	CASSKDIQILNTEAFF
TRBD2	NA	TRBJ2-1	TRBV5-1	TGCGCCAGCAGCTTACTCCCGGGGGAGGGACTAGCTATCCATGAGCAGTTCTTC	CASSLLPGEGLAIHEQFF
TRBD1	NA	TRBJ1-2	TRBV7-9	TGTGCCAGCAGCGAAACATCCGGGACAGACTCCTATGGCTACACCTTC	CASSETSGTDSYGYTF